What follows are 15 T cell receptor beta chains derived from one specimen sequenced in a study of blood T cell repertoires in COVID-19. Sequencing was performed with immunoSEQ multiplex PCR; in TCRdb, only in-frame clones are kept and a portion is missing. The sample holds roughly 410,000 clones, approximately 91% seen once. The sample consisted of peripheral blood. These receptors were obtained from a woman in her thirties or forties with COVID-19, enrolled during active disease.

The chain employs TRBV19 and TRBJ1-5; no definite D call. The length of the CDR3 is 13 residues. Trimming cost V 5 bases and J 5 bases, with 10 bases left between them. Germline V gives CDR1 LNHDA, CDR2 SQIVND (reference sequence). The CDR3 sequence: CASSLLRDQPQHF. For the CDR3, the DNA is TGTGCCAGTAGTTTACTCCGGGATCAGCCCCAGCATTTT.

This clone was seen once. The chain couples TRBV28 to TRBJ2-6; D remains ambiguous. Germline V gene lookup returns CDR1 MDHEN and CDR2 SYDVKM. CDR3 length: 15 amino acids. V was pared by 4 bases and J by 0 bases, with 7 bases between. CDR3 in DNA: TGTGCCAGCAGTTCACTAAGCTCTGGGGCCAACGTCCTGACTTTC. Translation gives CASSSLSSGANVLTF.

This chain connects TRBV7-3 to TRBJ1-2; 8 bases are a match to TRBD1. Germline V gene sequence: CDR1 SGHTA, CDR2 FQGTGA. The CDR3 is 17 residues long. V trimming: 3 bases; J trimming: 1 base; junction bases outside the gene matches: 10. The CDR3 reads CASSLGTGKANNYGYTF. The DNA of the CDR3 is TGTGCCAGCAGCTTGGGGACAGGCAAGGCTAATAACTATGGCTACACCTTC.

The chain carries TRBV6-5 and TRBJ2-7; 9 bases fit TRBD1. J gave up 4 bases and V 4 bases, and 11 bases lay outside the gene matches. Germline V gives CDR1 MNHEY, CDR2 SVGAGI. There are 16 residues in the CDR3. In DNA, the CDR3 is TGTGCCAGCAGTTGGAGTCCACCGGGACAGGGTTACGAGCAGTACTTC. Amino acid sequence: CASSWSPPGQGYEQYF.

This clone has a single count. V and J are TRBV2 and TRBJ1-1, with D perhaps TRBD1 (5 bases). V gave up 1 base and J gave up 5 bases, with 11 bases separating them. The CDR3 has 14 residues. CDR1 SNHLY and CDR2 FYNNEI come from the germline V gene. In DNA form, the CDR3 reads TGTGCCAGCAGTGAAGAATCCGGGGGGACTGAAGCTTTCTTT. Its protein is CASSEESGGTEAFF.

This clone was found once. The rearrangement uses TRBV19 and TRBJ1-5; 7 nucleotides match TRBD1. V gave up 5 bases and J gave up 4 bases; unmatched junction bases: 2. This CDR3 has 13 residues. The V gene's germline CDR1 is LNHDA and CDR2 SQIVND (reference sequence). The chain's CDR3 is CASSDRVNQPQHF. In nucleotides, the CDR3 is TGTGCCAGTAGTGACAGGGTAAATCAGCCCCAGCATTTT.

The CDR3 DNA sequence: TGTGCCATCAGTGAGGCTCAAGCGGGCTCAGAGTATGGCTACACCTTC. It translates to CAISEAQAGSEYGYTF. This sequence joins TRBV10-3 and TRBJ1-2, with D uncertain. The ends were cut back, 2 bases at V and 5 bases at J, with 18 bases in the middle. The CDR3 is made up of 16 amino acids. The V gene's germline CDR1 is ENHRY and CDR2 SYGVKD.

This rearrangement joins TRBV7-8 to TRBJ1-2, with 8 bases identical to TRBD1. This CDR3 is built from 19 residues. CDR1 and CDR2 from the germline V gene are SGHVS and FQNEAQ. V lost 1 base, J lost 7 bases, and 20 bases stayed unmatched. The CDR3 nucleotides are TGTGCCAGCAGCTTAGTCGGACAGGGAAACTTTCGAATCGTGGGTGGCTACACCTTC. It encodes CASSLVGQGNFRIVGGYTF.

This chain joins TRBV6-5 and TRBJ1-2; 7 bases align to TRBD1. The CDR3 consists of 14 residues. J was trimmed by 0 bases and V by 9 bases; bases with no gene match: 7. Looked up from germline, CDR1 is MNHEY and CDR2 is SVGAGI. CDR3 nucleotide sequence: TGTGCCAGTCTATACAGGGGATCTAACTATGGCTACACCTTC. This encodes CASLYRGSNYGYTF.

This chain connects TRBV7-2 to TRBJ1-3; TRBD1 matches at 9 bases. Germline loops: CDR1 SGHTA, CDR2 FQGNSA. The J segment lost 4 bases and the V segment lost 4 bases, leaving 8 bases of the junction unmatched. CDR3 size: 16 residues. CDR3 nucleotide sequence: TGTGCCAGCAGCTCGCGGACAGGGGTGGGCGGAAACACCATATATTTT. Translated, it gives CASSSRTGVGGNTIYF.

This clone occurred once. The chain combines TRBV5-6 with TRBJ1-3; D not certain. The CDR3 loop spans 14 amino acids. V lost 4 bases, J lost 0 bases, and 8 bases lay in between. Germline V CDR1 and CDR2: SGHDT, YYEEEE. The CDR3 protein is CASSPDYSGNTIYF. DNA for the CDR3: TGTGCCAGCAGCCCAGATTACTCTGGAAACACCATATATTTT. Combining the CDR3 with reference TRBV5-6 and TRBJ1-3 gives the whole variable domain DAGVTQSPTHLIKTRGQQVTLRCSPKSGHDTVSWYQQALGQGPQFIFQYYEEEERQRGNFPDRFSGHQFPNYSSELNVNALLLGDSALYLCASSPDYSGNTIYFGEGSWLTVV.

The genes are TRBV19 and TRBJ1-5; the D is unclear. The CDR3 is 13 amino acids. The V end was cut by 6 bases, the J end by 9 bases, with 15 bases between. The germline CDR1 and CDR2 sequences are LNHDA and SQIVND (reference sequence). CDR3: CASRWQDGRPQHF. As DNA, the CDR3 is TGTGCCAGTAGGTGGCAGGATGGTCGGCCCCAGCATTTT. The full variable domain, in which reference TRBV19 and TRBJ1-5 provide the parts outside the CDR3, is DGGITQSPKYLFRKEGQNVTLSCEQNLNHDAMYWYRQDPGQGLRLIYYSQIVNDFQKGDIAEGYSVSREKKESFPLTVTSAQKNPTAFYLCASRWQDGRPQHFGDGTRLSIL.

CDR3 bases: TGTGCCAGCAGCTTAGCCCCTGCGGACTATCGCTACAATGAGCAGTTCTTC. Translating it yields CASSLAPADYRYNEQFF. The V and J genes are TRBV7-2 and TRBJ2-1, with D perhaps matching TRBD2 (6 bases). Trimming stripped 0 bases from V and 3 bases from J, with 15 bases between. The CDR3 loop spans 17 amino acids. The germline CDR1 and CDR2 sequences are SGHTA and FQGNSA.

The genes are TRBV5-6 and TRBJ1-6, with TRBD1 identical over 7 bases. V was pared by 2 bases and J by 10 bases, with 9 bases of the junction left unmatched. CDR1 and CDR2 (germline): SGHDT, YYEEEE. The CDR3 extends over 15 amino acids. This CDR3 is CASSLPGQSLSPLHF. The CDR3 nucleotides are TGTGCCAGCAGCTTACCGGGACAGTCCTTATCACCCCTCCACTTT.

V gene TRBV28 combines with J gene TRBJ2-1; TRBD2 matches at 12 bases. There are 14 residues in the CDR3. Germline-derived CDR1 and CDR2 are MDHEN and SYDVKM. V shed 8 bases, J shed 5 bases, and the junction held 4 bases outside the gene matches. The CDR3 protein is CASYPSGRDNEQFF. The CDR3 DNA reads as TGTGCCAGCTACCCTAGCGGGAGGGACAATGAGCAGTTCTTC.